This T cell receptor beta chain was sequenced in a study of T cell repertoires in cytomegalovirus infection (dated by TCRdb to about 2019). Study-wide context: Because public TCR beta signatures pointed to carriage of CMV infection together with the matching HLA type, the HLA type of each donor mattered for the analysis.

This clonotype came up many times. Its antigen target is currently unknown. No quality values exist for individual bases; no much larger clone is one base distant. The listed sequencing device is Illumina HiSeq 1500. TCRdb reprocessing: public reads trimmed at Q25 with fastp, clones called with MiXCR, in-frame beta chains kept. Duplicate CDR3 protein sequences are folded into a single record with the most common DNA and genes. Recorded for this sample are almost 300,000 distinct CDR3 sequences; around 10% of them occurred a single time. Around 2.5% of the sample lies in the top ten. What the study reported, not specific to this receptor: In the ex vivo response, HLA-C-restricted CMV-specific TCR beta clonotypes were dominant, and in two of eight donors the single most frequent clonotype came from this HLA-C-restricted group. Carriers of CMV infection plus the relevant HLA type were discriminated by the cumulative frequency of public TCR beta family members in the study cohort and in an independent approximately 340-donor cohort.

Specimen: PBMCs. The receptor comes from a human donor in good health (CMV status not recorded). Some clones in this sample may be carry-over from other donors' samples.

The CDR3 region: CSARQGYPTDTQYF. The DNA sequence is given as TGCAGTGCTAGACAGGGGTACCCTACAGATACGCAGTATTTT. Recombination linked TRBV20-1 to TRBJ2-3, and the D gene may be TRBD1, 6 bases matching. V loses 2 bases of germline sequence and J loses 3 bases, and the interval between the two ends is 12 bases. Including the terminal cysteine and phenylalanine, the CDR3 comprises 14 residues. Only the CDR3 part of the read is kept: 42 bases, read in frame from the first base. Taken from the germline V gene (reference sequence), the CDR1 and CDR2 loops are DFQATT and SNEGSKA.